This passage covers 29 T cell receptor beta chains from one sample sequenced in a study of control samples from healthy donors and cancer patients. TCRdb's table, derived via immunoSEQ multiplex PCR, lists solely in-frame clones and lacks some. The repertoire holds 150,000 to 200,000 clones, with 91% as singletons. Sequenced: blood. All receptors derive from a woman in her twenties or thirties in good health.

The chain carries TRBV27 and TRBJ1-1, with D possibly TRBD1 on 5 matching bases. V lost 2 bases and J lost 1, with 14 bases in between. CDR1 and CDR2 from the germline V gene are MNHEY and SMNVEV (reference sequence). The CDR3 sequence is 16 residues long. The CDR3 DNA reads as TGTGCCAGCAGTTTAGAGTCGGGACTCCCGAACACTGAAGCTTTCTTT. It yields the protein CASSLESGLPNTEAFF.

V is TRBV30 and J is TRBJ1-4, with TRBD1 matching 7 bases. Germline CDR1 and CDR2: GTSNPN and SVGIG (reference sequence). Losses at the gene ends were 7 bases for V and 12 bases for J; bases not matched to a gene: 8. The CDR3 runs to 11 residues. The CDR3 DNA sequence: TGTGCCTACCAGGACAGGTCTCAACTGTTTTTT. Translating gives CAYQDRSQLFF.

The chain employs TRBV5-1 and TRBJ1-4; unclear D gene. Between the trimmed V and J ends, which lost 1 base and 5 bases, there was a span of 9 bases. The CDR3 consists of 14 residues. CDR1 SGHRS and CDR2 YFSETQ come from the germline V gene. The CDR3 region has the DNA TGCGCCAGCAGCTTGTCGACGGGCAATGAAAAACTGTTTTTT. Translation: CASSLSTGNEKLFF.

The chain has TRBV18 and TRBJ1-4; TRBD1 agrees at 8 bases. The CDR3 extends over 15 amino acids. J was trimmed by 4 bases and V by 3 bases; bases with no gene match: 4. Germline assignment: CDR1 KGHSH and CDR2 LQKENI. The CDR3 loop is CASSPGTGLNEKLFF. The CDR3, as DNA: TGTGCCAGCTCACCCGGGACAGGCCTTAATGAAAAACTGTTTTTT.

The V and J genes are TRBV2 and TRBJ2-5; 8 bases map to TRBD2. The CDR3 totals 14 residues. Germline loops: CDR1 SNHLY, CDR2 FYNNEI. V shed 4 bases, J shed 5 bases, and the junction held 6 bases outside the gene matches. The CDR3 reads CASSAGTSGETQYF. DNA of the CDR3: TGTGCCAGCAGTGCAGGGACTAGTGGGGAGACCCAGTACTTC.

CDR3 nucleotides: TGTGCCAGCAGAGTACAGGGTCAGCCCCAGCATTTT. Encoded protein: CASRVQGQPQHF. The V gene is TRBV6-4, the J gene TRBJ1-5; a possible D gene is TRBD1 (6 bases). Trimming removed 6 bases from V and 6 bases from J, with 9 bases in between. CDR3 size: 12 residues. Germline V lookup: CDR1 MRHNA, CDR2 SNTAGT.

The V gene is TRBV27, the J gene TRBJ2-3, with D maybe TRBD2 (6 bases). This CDR3 comprises 15 residues. The germline V and J ends were trimmed by 1 base and 2 bases, with 10 bases remaining between them. CDR1 MNHEY and CDR2 SMNVEV come from the germline V gene (reference sequence). For the CDR3, the DNA is TGTGCCAGCAGTTTATTCGGGGGACTCACAGATACGCAGTATTTT. Translated, it gives CASSLFGGLTDTQYF.

The chain's CDR3 is CASSPTTFEQYF. The DNA of the CDR3 is TGTGCCAGCAGTCCTACTACCTTCGAGCAGTACTTC. This sequence joins TRBV11-2 and TRBJ2-7, with no clear D. V dropped 6 bases and J dropped 6 bases, with 12 bases sitting between them. This CDR3 contains 12 residues. Germline V gives CDR1 SGHAT, CDR2 FQNNGV.

The chain is built from TRBV7-9 and TRBJ1-2; D might be TRBD1 (5 bases). The germline V and J ends were trimmed by 1 base and 1 base, with 10 bases remaining between them. Germline assignment: CDR1 SEHNR and CDR2 FQNEAQ (reference sequence). The CDR3 contains 15 residues. The CDR3 DNA reads TGTGCCAGCAGCTTAGGACAGCTCGATAACTATGGCTACACCTTC. This gives the protein CASSLGQLDNYGYTF.

Note on this clone: This sample also contains other DNA sequences that code for the same CDR3. V is TRBV7-2 and J is TRBJ2-5; D ambiguous. This CDR3 has 13 residues. CDR1 and CDR2 (germline): SGHTA, FQGNSA. Deletions cut 2 bases from V and 1 base from J, with 5 bases between. CDR3 protein: CASSLTPQETQYF. The CDR3 DNA reads TGTGCCAGCAGCTTAACCCCCCAAGAGACCCAGTACTTC.

The chain recombines TRBV27 with TRBJ2-7; a weak D match, TRBD1 (5 bases). Germline-derived CDR1 and CDR2 are MNHEY and SMNVEV (reference sequence). With 0 bases removed from V and 2 bases from J, the gap between germline ends came to 11 bases. The length of the CDR3 is 15 residues. In DNA form, the CDR3 reads TGTGCCAGCAGTTTATCGGTTAGGGGAACCTACGAGCAGTACTTC. As protein: CASSLSVRGTYEQYF.

V is TRBV7-2 and J is TRBJ1-4; no definite D call. The CDR3 sequence is 12 residues long. Germline assignment: CDR1 SGHTA and CDR2 FQGNSA. Trimming removed 1 base at V and 7 bases at J, with 4 bases between. CDR3 sequence reads: CASSLVGEKLFF. The CDR3 nucleotides read TGTGCCAGCAGCTTAGTGGGTGAAAAACTGTTTTTT.

The V and J genes are TRBV19 and TRBJ1-5; tentative D call: TRBD1 (5 bases). The V gene lost 5 bases and the J gene lost 6 bases, with 11 bases spanning the gap. Germline CDR1 LNHDA, CDR2 SQIVND (reference sequence). The CDR3 length is 13 residues. The CDR3: CASSFRGGQPQHF. In DNA, the CDR3 is TGTGCCAGTAGTTTCCGGGGCGGTCAGCCCCAGCATTTT. Complete variable domain (other parts from reference TRBV19 and TRBJ1-5): DGGITQSPKYLFRKEGQNVTLSCEQNLNHDAMYWYRQDPGQGLRLIYYSQIVNDFQKGDIAEGYSVSREKKESFPLTVTSAQKNPTAFYLCASSFRGGQPQHFGDGTRLSIL.

The rearrangement uses TRBV19 and TRBJ2-5; TRBD1 matches at 9 bases. V shed 0 bases and J 5 bases; nucleotides not matched to a gene: 10. Germline-derived CDR1 and CDR2 are LNHDA and SQIVND (reference sequence). CDR3 size: 17 residues. DNA for the CDR3: TGTGCCAGTAGTATAGATCAGGGACAGGGCGCTGGTGAGACCCAGTACTTC. It is translated as CASSIDQGQGAGETQYF.

J is TRBJ1-3 and V is TRBV19; no definite D call. The V gene lost 3 bases and the J gene lost 0 bases, with 9 bases spanning the gap. The CDR3 extends over 15 amino acids. In germline, CDR1 is LNHDA, CDR2 SQIVND (reference sequence). Here the CDR3 DNA reads TGTGCCAGTAGTATCGGACGGATCTCTGGAAACACCATATATTTT. Translated, it gives CASSIGRISGNTIYF.

The chain combines TRBV5-5 with TRBJ2-5; tentatively, D is TRBD2 (6 bases). Between the trimmed V and J ends, which lost 0 bases and 7 bases, there was a span of 16 bases. Germline loops: CDR1 SGHKS, CDR2 YYEKEE (reference sequence). This CDR3 has 15 residues. The CDR3 protein is CASSLDTGEFWTQYF. The DNA of the CDR3 is TGTGCCAGCAGCTTGGATACGGGGGAATTTTGGACCCAGTACTTC.

As for this clone: Other DNA sequences in the sample encode the same CDR3. The chain couples TRBV7-9 to TRBJ2-1; tentatively, D is TRBD1 (5 bases). Trimming shortened V by 5 bases and J by 6 bases, and 8 bases separated the two germline ends. The CDR3 is 12 residues long. Germline-derived CDR1 and CDR2 are SEHNR and FQNEAQ (reference sequence). CDR3 bases: TGTGCCAGCAGCCTCGACAGCAATGAGCAGTTCTTC. It codes for CASSLDSNEQFF.

Comments on this clone: Other DNA sequences from this sample encode an identical CDR3 as well. The chain is built from TRBV30 and TRBJ2-7; perhaps TRBD2 as D (6 bases). Germline-derived CDR1 and CDR2 are GTSNPN and SVGIG (reference sequence). With 0 bases removed from V and 4 bases from J, the gap between germline ends came to 13 bases. The CDR3 length is 14 residues. The CDR3 here is CAWSVGVAGYEQYF. CDR3 sequence (DNA): TGTGCCTGGAGTGTAGGGGTGGCGGGATACGAGCAGTACTTC.

This chain connects TRBV25-1 to TRBJ1-3; 7 bases are shared with TRBD1. The CDR3 extends over 15 amino acids. The junction had 5 bases not matched to a gene; V was cut back by 2 bases and J by 4 bases. Germline V gene lookup returns CDR1 MGHDK and CDR2 SYGVNS. The CDR3 sequence: CASSEPDRDGNTIYF. DNA for the CDR3: TGTGCCAGCAGTGAACCCGACAGGGACGGAAACACCATATATTTT.

As regards this clone: One end of the junction is discordant with germline, which a read error may explain. The CDR3 loop reads CASSGVGGTDMQYF. The CDR3 DNA reads TGTGCCAGTAGTGGAGTGGGGGGCACAGATATGCAGTATTTT. The J gene is TRBJ2-3, the V gene TRBV19; D tentatively reads TRBD1 or TRBD2 (6 bases each). Germline assignment: CDR1 LNHDA and CDR2 SQIVND (reference sequence). This CDR3 spans 14 amino acids.

J is TRBJ2-5 and V is TRBV3-1 (or the pseudogene TRBV3-2); TRBD2 matches at 9 bases. This CDR3 region has 15 residues. From germline, CDR1 is LGHDT and CDR2 YNNKEL (reference sequence). Losses at the gene ends were 4 bases for V and 2 bases for J; bases not matched to a gene: 5. CDR3 loop: CASSLRAGGQETQYF. The CDR3 bases are TGTGCCAGCAGCCTAAGGGCGGGAGGGCAAGAGACCCAGTACTTC.

The gene calls are TRBV6-5 and TRBJ1-5, with 9 bases aligning to TRBD1. This CDR3 region has 15 residues. Germline V CDR1 and CDR2: MNHEY, SVGAGI. The J segment lost 6 bases and the V segment lost 5 bases, leaving 8 bases of the junction unmatched. CDR3 region: CASSPDRGPVQPQHF. The CDR3 coding sequence is TGTGCCAGCAGTCCGGACAGGGGTCCAGTTCAGCCCCAGCATTTT.

V gene TRBV12-3 or TRBV12-4 combines with J gene TRBJ2-5, with TRBD1 matching over 7 bases. The CDR3 length is 13 residues. The V segment lost 6 bases and the J segment 6 bases; nucleotides outside the gene matches: 7. The CDR3 protein is CASRPDRAKTQYF. CDR3 bases: TGTGCCAGCAGACCCGACAGGGCGAAGACCCAGTACTTC.

The chain couples TRBV3-1 (or the pseudogene TRBV3-2) to TRBJ1-6, with 9 bases identical to TRBD1. This CDR3 has 14 amino acids. Trimming cost V 6 bases and J 7 bases; bases outside gene matches: 4. Germline lookup yields CDR1 LGHDT and CDR2 YNNKEL (reference sequence). The CDR3 region is CASREGTGNSPLHF. The CDR3 DNA reads as TGTGCCAGCAGGGAGGGGACAGGGAATTCACCCCTCCACTTT.

The chain couples TRBV9 to TRBJ1-4; tentatively, D is TRBD1 (6 bases). V dropped 2 bases and J dropped 7 bases, with 9 bases sitting between them. In germline, CDR1 is SGDLS, CDR2 YYNGEE. The CDR3 length is 13 residues. CDR3 region: CASSVTGSEKLFF. The CDR3 nucleotides read TGTGCCAGCAGCGTTACAGGGAGTGAAAAACTGTTTTTT.

As for this clone: The sample contains more than one DNA sequence encoding this CDR3. This chain connects TRBV19 to TRBJ2-3, with TRBD2 matching over 8 bases. The CDR3 contains 14 residues. V trimming: 6 bases; J trimming: 2 bases; junction bases outside the gene matches: 4. Germline loops: CDR1 LNHDA, CDR2 SQIVND (reference sequence). The CDR3 DNA reads TGTGCCAGTAGGGTGACTAGCGCCACAGATACGCAGTATTTT. Its protein product is CASRVTSATDTQYF.

This rearrangement joins TRBV9 to TRBJ1-6; 9 bases agree with TRBD1. Germline CDR1 is SGDLS and CDR2 is YYNGEE. The trim removed 0 bases at V and 9 bases at J, leaving 7 bases unmatched. The CDR3 has 16 residues. CDR3 nucleotide sequence: TGTGCCAGCAGCGTAGGCGGGGACAGGGCTCGTTCACCCCTCCACTTT. It is translated as CASSVGGDRARSPLHF.

The chain employs TRBV7-9 and TRBJ1-1, with 9 bases aligning to TRBD1. This CDR3 spans 18 amino acids. The V gene end was trimmed by 4 bases and the J gene end by 4 bases; junction bases not matched to a gene: 16. The germline V gene encodes CDR1 SEHNR and CDR2 FQNEAQ (reference sequence). CDR3 sequence: CASSYTGGVWDGLTEAFF. CDR3 bases: TGTGCCAGCAGCTATACAGGGGGCGTTTGGGATGGACTCACTGAAGCTTTCTTT.

This rearrangement joins TRBV4-1 to TRBJ1-2; maybe TRBD1 (6 bases). CDR3 size: 13 residues. V was pared by 3 bases and J by 4 bases, with 9 bases between. Germline assignment: CDR1 MGHRA and CDR2 YSYEKL. CDR3 amino acids: CASSHGTPYGYTF. Written as DNA, the CDR3 is TGCGCCAGCAGCCACGGGACACCCTATGGCTACACCTTC.